These 5 T cell receptor beta chains share one sample of origin, sequenced in a study of cytotoxic CD8 clonotypes in ibrutinib-treated CLL. Sequenced by immunoSEQ multiplex PCR; TCRdb stores in-frame clones only, minus some. The sample has roughly 300,000 clones, 70% to 80% seen once. The sequenced sample was PBMCs, obtained at disease progression, from a patient treated with ibrutinib. Receptor source: a human donor with chronic lymphocytic leukemia.

The J gene is TRBJ1-1, the V gene TRBV5-5, with a possible D match to TRBD1 (5 bases). CDR3 length equals 15 residues. Germline values: CDR1 SGHKS, CDR2 YYEKEE (reference sequence). The V end was cut by 2 bases, the J end by 3 bases, with 14 bases between. The CDR3 here is CASSFVAGFHTEAFF. For the CDR3, the DNA is TGTGCCAGCAGCTTTGTCGCAGGGTTTCACACTGAAGCTTTCTTT. Filled out from reference TRBV5-5 and TRBJ1-1, the complete variable domain reads DAGVTQSPTHLIKTRGQQVTLRCSPISGHKSVSWYQQVLGQGPQFIFQYYEKEERGRGNFPDRFSARQFPNYSSELNVNALLLGDSALYLCASSFVAGFHTEAFFGQGTRLTVV.

The chain recombines TRBV11-2 with TRBJ2-2; D possibly uses TRBD1 or TRBD2 (5 bases each). The CDR3 is 12 amino acids. Trimming shortened V by 4 bases and J by 5 bases, and 5 bases separated the two germline ends. Germline CDR1 and CDR2: SGHAT and FQNNGV. The CDR3 DNA follows: TGTGCCAGCAGCTGGGGGACCGGGGAGCTGTTTTTT. Encoded protein: CASSWGTGELFF.

This clone was seen once. The chain employs TRBV29-1 and TRBJ1-3, with D possibly being TRBD1 (6 bases). Per the germline V gene, CDR1 is SQVTM and CDR2 is ANQGSEA. The ends were cut back, 5 bases at V and 2 bases at J, with 16 bases in the middle. The CDR3 runs to 15 residues. The CDR3 is CSVTLSGGPGNTIYF. In DNA form, the CDR3 reads TGCAGCGTTACCCTCTCTGGGGGGCCTGGAAACACCATATATTTT.

The gene calls are TRBV9 and TRBJ1-1; 11 nucleotides align to TRBD1. Trimming cost V 3 bases and J 4 bases; bases outside gene matches: 8. CDR1 SGDLS and CDR2 YYNGEE come from the germline V gene. CDR3 length equals 16 residues. CDR3 residues: CASSGYAGTGGTEAFF. CDR3 DNA: TGTGCCAGCAGCGGATATGCCGGGACAGGGGGCACTGAAGCTTTCTTT.

The chain couples TRBV18 to TRBJ1-5; TRBD1 matches 10 bases. The germline V gene encodes CDR1 KGHSH and CDR2 LQKENI. The CDR3 is made up of 15 amino acids. Trimming at V came to 6 bases and at J to 7 bases, leaving 9 bases not matched to a gene. The CDR3 protein is CASSPGQGLGQPQHF. The DNA for the CDR3 is TGTGCCAGCTCCCCGGGACAGGGGTTGGGACAGCCCCAGCATTTT.